The 30 T cell receptor beta chains presented below share a single source sample, sequenced in a study of cytomegalovirus exposure and HLA in healthy donors. The study ran its PCR with 60 Vbeta and 13 Jbeta primers. The repertoire was sequenced with immunoSEQ multiplex PCR; TCRdb's copy has only in-frame clones and lacks some. The sample lists 100,000 to 150,000 clones, roughly 80% occurring once. The sequencing sample was made of PBMCs. Receptors were obtained from a boy between 10 and 17 years old in good health and CMV-seronegative.

The chain carries TRBV6-1 and TRBJ2-2; weak D call: TRBD1 (6 bases). Germline V gene lookup returns CDR1 MNHNS and CDR2 SASEGT. V lost 4 bases, J lost 1 base, and 7 bases lay in between. The CDR3 spans 14 residues. The CDR3 DNA is TGTGCCAGCAGTGTACAGGGGAACACCGGGGAGCTGTTTTTT. Protein: CASSVQGNTGELFF.

This clone was seen a single time. This chain connects TRBV19 to TRBJ2-5; the match to TRBD2 covers 8 bases. The V gene end was trimmed by 9 bases and the J gene end by 5 bases; junction bases not matched to a gene: 17. The CDR3 covers 16 residues. Germline lookup yields CDR1 LNHDA and CDR2 SQIVND (reference sequence). This CDR3 is CASRRASGSAPETQYF. CDR3 bases: TGTGCCAGCCGCCGGGCGAGCGGGAGCGCCCCGGAGACCCAGTACTTC.

This chain joins TRBV27 and TRBJ2-3; D perhaps matches TRBD1 (5 bases). CDR1 MNHEY and CDR2 SMNVEV come from the germline V gene (reference sequence). This CDR3 has 14 residues. Trimming removed 5 bases from V and 2 bases from J, with 11 bases in between. The CDR3 reads CASSPLGATDTQYF. Written as DNA, the CDR3 is TGTGCCAGCAGTCCCCTTGGGGCCACAGATACGCAGTATTTT.

V gene TRBV29-1 combines with J gene TRBJ2-7; D may be TRBD1 (5 bases). The germline CDR1 and CDR2 sequences are SQVTM and ANQGSEA. The CDR3 extends over 12 amino acids. With 7 bases removed from V and 2 bases from J, the gap between germline ends came to 12 bases. The CDR3 DNA reads TGCAGCGCCGGTAGGGGAACCTACGAGCAGTACTTC. The encoded protein is CSAGRGTYEQYF.

The chain couples TRBV29-1 to TRBJ1-2; D might be TRBD1 (6 bases). V lost 7 bases and J 2 bases, leaving 14 bases between the germline ends. The germline V gene encodes CDR1 SQVTM and CDR2 ANQGSEA. This CDR3 region has 13 residues. The CDR3 is CSAMTGSNYGYTF. As DNA, the CDR3 is TGCAGCGCTATGACAGGTTCCAACTATGGCTACACCTTC.

The chain has TRBV7-9 and TRBJ2-7; 10 nucleotides agree with TRBD2. Germline CDR1 and CDR2: SEHNR and FQNEAQ (reference sequence). The CDR3 loop spans 17 amino acids. After removal of 4 bases from V and 5 bases from J, the junction contained 14 bases not matched to a gene. The CDR3 region has the DNA TGTGCCAGCAGCTCCCCTCCGAAGGGACTAGCGAGAAACGAGCAGTACTTC. This sequence encodes CASSSPPKGLARNEQYF.

The J gene is TRBJ2-7, the V gene TRBV29-1; TRBD2 matches 11 bases. This CDR3 is 12 amino acids long. V dropped 4 bases and J dropped 7; count of bases not matched to a gene: 3. The germline CDR1 and CDR2 sequences are SQVTM and ANQGSEA. The CDR3 here is CSVALAGEEQYF. The CDR3 DNA sequence: TGCAGCGTTGCACTAGCGGGAGAGGAGCAGTACTTC.

The V gene is TRBV5-4, the J gene TRBJ1-2; TRBD1 matches at 8 bases. V shed 1 base, J shed 1 base, and the junction held 9 bases outside the gene matches. Looked up from germline, CDR1 is SGHNT and CDR2 is YYREEE (reference sequence). This CDR3 is 17 amino acids long. Here the CDR3 reads CASSLIFTGQGNYGYTF. Written as DNA, the CDR3 is TGTGCCAGCAGCTTGATCTTTACTGGACAGGGTAACTATGGCTACACCTTC.

The chain combines TRBV6-1 with TRBJ2-7, with 7 bases matching TRBD1. V lost 4 bases, J lost 9 bases, and 9 bases stayed unmatched. Germline V gene sequence: CDR1 MNHNS, CDR2 SASEGT. The CDR3 runs 13 residues. CDR3 DNA sequence: TGTGCCAGCAGTGGGTCGACAGGGTTGGGGCAGTACTTC. The encoded protein is CASSGSTGLGQYF.

V gene TRBV19 combines with J gene TRBJ1-1, with TRBD1 identical over 7 bases. The CDR3 is 13 residues long. Germline trimming cut 7 bases from V and 6 bases from J; bases unmatched to any gene: 8. CDR1 is LNHDA, CDR2 SQIVND, per germline (reference sequence). The CDR3 DNA sequence: TGTGCCAGTACGGACAGGTTGACTCCTGAAGCTTTCTTT. Translation: CASTDRLTPEAFF.

J is TRBJ2-1 and V is TRBV15, with 11 bases that match TRBD2. This CDR3 is built from 16 residues. V was pared by 3 bases and J by 2 bases, with 3 bases of the junction left unmatched. Per the germline V gene, CDR1 is LNHNV and CDR2 is YYDKDF (reference sequence). Here the CDR3 DNA reads TGTGCCACCAGCAGGGTTAGCGGGAGGGCCTACAATGAGCAGTTCTTC. Amino acids: CATSRVSGRAYNEQFF.

The rearrangement uses TRBV19 and TRBJ2-3, with D possibly being TRBD2 (6 bases). CDR3 length: 15 amino acids. The germline V and J ends were trimmed by 5 bases and 3 bases, with 15 bases remaining between them. Per germline, CDR1 LNHDA and CDR2 SQIVND (reference sequence). This chain's CDR3 is CASSAYMGRTDTQYF. Written as DNA, the CDR3 is TGTGCCAGTAGTGCCTACATGGGGAGGACAGATACGCAGTATTTT.

The rearrangement joins TRBV15 to TRBJ1-2, with D perhaps matching TRBD1 (5 bases). Germline lookup yields CDR1 LNHNV and CDR2 YYDKDF (reference sequence). CDR3 length equals 12 residues. Trimming pared 5 bases from V and 8 bases from J, leaving 12 bases between. DNA of the CDR3: TGTGCCACCAGCGGGGGGACTGAAGGCTACACCTTC. Its translation is CATSGGTEGYTF.

This clone came up a few times. CDR3 in amino acids: CASSFGGNQPQHF. The CDR3 DNA reads TGTGCCAGCAGTTTTGGAGGCAATCAGCCCCAGCATTTT. The chain joins TRBV25-1 to TRBJ1-5; no clear D gene. This CDR3 is built from 13 residues. V dropped 5 bases and J dropped 2 bases, with 7 bases sitting between them. Germline CDR1 MGHDK, CDR2 SYGVNS.

The CDR3 region is CASSPGTGASPLHF. The CDR3 nucleotides read TGTGCCAGCAGCCCCGGGACAGGGGCTTCACCCCTCCACTTT. The chain combines TRBV6-5 with TRBJ1-6, with 10 bases aligning to TRBD1. The CDR3 sequence is 14 residues long. Unmatched junction bases numbered 5, after V lost 6 bases and J lost 9 bases. Germline loops: CDR1 MNHEY, CDR2 SVGAGI.

The chain links TRBV27 to TRBJ1-4, with a weak D call TRBD1 (6 bases). Germline values: CDR1 MNHEY, CDR2 SMNVEV (reference sequence). The length of the CDR3 is 13 residues. Trimming stripped 2 bases from V and 12 bases from J, with 13 bases between. The CDR3: CASSLTGGAELFF. CDR3 in DNA: TGTGCCAGCAGTTTAACTGGGGGGGCGGAACTGTTTTTT.

The chain has TRBV9 and TRBJ2-1; tentatively, D is TRBD2 (6 bases). CDR1 and CDR2 (germline): SGDLS, YYNGEE. V dropped 3 bases and J dropped 12 bases, with 16 bases sitting between them. The CDR3 is 13 residues long. Written as DNA, the CDR3 is TGTGCCAGCAGCGCCTGGGACTGGGAAGGGCAGTTCTTC. Translation gives CASSAWDWEGQFF.

The rearrangement links TRBV10-3 to TRBJ2-1, with a possible D match to TRBD2 (6 bases). The germline gives CDR1 ENHRY, CDR2 SYGVKD. V was cut by 0 bases and J by 5 bases, with 11 bases left in between. This CDR3 comprises 15 residues. In DNA, the CDR3 is TGTGCCATCAGTGAGTCTGGGAGGAGAAACAATGAGCAGTTCTTC. Amino acids: CAISESGRRNNEQFF.

V gene TRBV1 combines with J gene TRBJ1-4; the DNA was not compared with TRBD1, the D call given in the table. TRBV1 is tagged as a pseudogene. The CDR3 is 23 residues long. CDR3 DNA: TGCACCAGCAGCCAGATACGGACAGGGGGCGCAAGGGTCGGTAATGCAACTAATGAAAAACTGTTTTTT. It translates to CTSSQIRTGGARVGNATNEKLFF.

This clone has a handful of counts. V and J are TRBV7-9 and TRBJ2-3; perhaps TRBD2 as D (5 bases). The V and J ends lost 5 bases and 0 bases respectively, with 15 bases between them. The CDR3 has 16 residues. Germline V CDR1 and CDR2: SEHNR, FQNEAQ (reference sequence). CDR3 sequence (DNA): TGTGCCAGCAGCCCCGATTTTGGCGGGAGCACAGATACGCAGTATTTT. This sequence encodes CASSPDFGGSTDTQYF.

V gene TRBV5-8 combines with J gene TRBJ1-1, with 7 nucleotides matching TRBD1. Trimming took 5 bases from V and 4 from J; bases not matched to a gene: 8. Germline lookup yields CDR1 SGHTS and CDR2 YDEGEE. The CDR3 is 14 amino acids. The CDR3 DNA reads as TGTGCCAGCAGGAGGGACAGCCTGTTCACTGAAGCTTTCTTT. This gives the protein CASRRDSLFTEAFF.

The V call is TRBV6-1, the J call TRBJ1-4; D is ambiguous. Germline-derived CDR1 and CDR2 are MNHNS and SASEGT. The CDR3 loop spans 14 amino acids. Trimming removed 0 bases at V and 8 bases at J, with 10 bases between. CDR3 residues: CASSEAGSPEKLFF. CDR3 DNA: TGTGCCAGCAGTGAAGCGGGCAGCCCCGAAAAACTGTTTTTT.

This rearrangement joins TRBV7-9 to TRBJ1-1; D ambiguous. Trimming cost V 1 base and J 4 bases, with 7 bases left between them. The CDR3 loop spans 13 amino acids. Germline V CDR1 and CDR2: SEHNR, FQNEAQ (reference sequence). The DNA for the CDR3 is TGTGCCAGCAGCTTAGGAGAGGGCACTGAAGCTTTCTTT. This translates into CASSLGEGTEAFF. The full variable domain, its missing parts supplied by reference TRBV7-9 and TRBJ1-1, is DTGVSQNPRHKITKRGQNVTFRCDPISEHNRLYWYRQTLGQGPEFLTYFQNEAQLEKSRLLSDRFSAERPKGSFSTLEIQRTEQGDSAMYLCASSLGEGTEAFFGQGTRLTVV.

The chain joins TRBV19 to TRBJ2-1; 15 bases fit TRBD2. With 9 bases clipped from V and 7 bases from J, the junction kept 19 bases outside the gene matches. This CDR3 region has 19 residues. The germline V gene has CDR1 LNHDA and CDR2 SQIVND (reference sequence). The CDR3 here is CASTTPRTSGRAVLNEQFF. The CDR3 DNA is TGTGCCAGCACAACCCCCAGGACTAGCGGGAGGGCCGTTTTGAATGAGCAGTTCTTC.

This clone was counted once. J is TRBJ1-6 and V is TRBV10-3, with no clear D. Germline V CDR1 and CDR2: ENHRY, SYGVKD. The V end lost 3 bases, the J end lost 7 bases, and 7 bases lay between the germline ends. The CDR3 runs to 13 residues. As DNA, the CDR3 is TGTGCCATCAGTGAATCGGGGAATTCACCCCTCCACTTT. Its protein product is CAISESGNSPLHF.

This chain links TRBV30 with TRBJ2-5; TRBD2 agrees at 9 bases. The DNA end is more similar to TRBJ2-7, so the J call may be wrong. CDR1 is GTSNPN and CDR2 is SVGIG in the germline V gene (reference sequence). The CDR3 has 15 amino acids. The CDR3 DNA reads as TGTGCCTGGAGTGTACCCGAGACTAGCGGCTACGAGCAGTACTTC. Its protein product is CAWSVPETSGYEQYF.

The chain is built from TRBV2 and TRBJ2-7; D is undetermined. CDR3 length: 12 residues. Trimming removed 7 bases at V and 0 bases at J, with 7 bases between. The germline V gene encodes CDR1 SNHLY and CDR2 FYNNEI. This chain's CDR3 is CASNRGSYEQYF. CDR3 in DNA: TGTGCCAGCAATCGCGGCTCCTACGAGCAGTACTTC.

The chain couples TRBV6-5 to TRBJ1-2; 8 nucleotides agree with TRBD1. Germline CDR1 is MNHEY and CDR2 is SVGAGI. V was pared by 3 bases and J by 4 bases, with 7 bases of the junction left unmatched. This CDR3 comprises 15 residues. The CDR3 spells CASSYNVQGGYGYTF. CDR3 bases: TGTGCCAGCAGTTATAATGTACAGGGGGGCTATGGCTACACCTTC.

This clone was seen once. The chain combines TRBV30 with TRBJ2-3; no clear D gene. There are 11 residues in the CDR3. The V end lost 4 bases, the J end lost 6 bases, and 8 bases lay between the germline ends. Germline CDR1 and CDR2: GTSNPN and SVGIG (reference sequence). CDR3 DNA: TGTGCCTGGAACCACGGGGATACGCAGTATTTT. Residues: CAWNHGDTQYF.

This clone was seen just once. The chain is built from TRBV11-2 and TRBJ2-1; the match to TRBD2 covers 14 bases. From germline, CDR1 is SGHAT and CDR2 FQNNGV. CDR3 length: 16 residues. J was trimmed by 8 bases and V by 2 bases; bases with no gene match: 5. This CDR3 reads CASSLRGLAGVYEQFF. For the CDR3, the DNA is TGTGCCAGCAGCTTAAGGGGACTAGCGGGAGTATATGAGCAGTTCTTC.